The following is a T cell receptor (beta chain) sequence with its context. The data were obtained in a study of blood T cell repertoires in COVID-19. On the study more broadly: T cells, B-cell-depleted T cells, or PBMCs provided the cDNA or gDNA that served as material.

TCRdb's copy holds only in-frame clones and misses some; the assay was immunoSEQ multiplex PCR. The sample holds about 34,000 clones; roughly 87% are singletons and the top ten take around 20%. Material: peripheral blood. The clonotype was recovered from a man older than 75 with acute or convalescent COVID-19.

As DNA, the CDR3 is TGTGCCAGCAAACGGGATAGCAATCAGCCCCAGCATTTT. Protein product: CASKRDSNQPQHF. J is TRBJ1-5 and V is TRBV2; unclear D gene. The germline V gene has CDR1 SNHLY and CDR2 FYNNEI. V was shortened by 7 bases and J by 0 bases, with 7 bases between the two germline ends. This CDR3 spans 13 amino acids. Looking up the rest from reference TRBV2 and TRBJ1-5 gives the full variable domain: EPEVTQTPSHQVTQMGQEVILRCVPISNHLYFYWYRQILGQKVEFLVSFYNNEISEKSEIFDDQFSVERPDGSNFTLKIRSTKLEDSAMYFCASKRDSNQPQHFGDGTRLSIL.